This T cell receptor (beta chain) was found in a study of cytomegalovirus exposure and HLA in healthy donors. The study's findings and limits: TRBV6-2, TRBV6-3 and other indistinguishable V segments were excluded.

Trimming cost V 2 bases and J 5 bases, with 9 bases left between them. CDR3 length: 13 amino acids. The germline CDR1 and CDR2 sequences are SGHTA and FQGNSA. The PCR used 60 Vbeta and 13 Jbeta primers. Assay used: immunoSEQ multiplex PCR; TCRdb lists only in-frame clones, some missing. The sample includes around 100,000 clones, 66% of them seen just once. With respect to this clone: Its antigen remains unidentified.

The sequence derives from a woman aged 50 to 65 in good health and CMV-seronegative. Sequencing used PBMCs. The chain links TRBV7-2 to TRBJ2-5; D unresolved. The DNA for the CDR3 is TGTGCCAGCAGCTTACCCCCCGGTGAGACCCAGTACTTC. This translates into CASSLPPGETQYF.